This TCR beta chain emerged from a study of OX40 agonist ivuxolimab in advanced cancers. Notes on this clone: Its antigen is undetermined.

Regarding the study as a whole: Expansion of clones was among the lowest in partial responders at 0.1-3.0 mg/kg.

V lost 4 bases, J lost 6 bases, and 20 bases lay in between. Germline CDR1 SGHRS, CDR2 YFSETQ. CDR3 length: 16 amino acids. Data came from immunoSEQ multiplex PCR; TCRdb stores just in-frame clones and leaves some out. The sample contains approximately 70,000 clones, 85% of which appear only once. The origin of this receptor is an adult with an advanced solid tumor such as melanoma, head and neck, liver or kidney cancer. The sample was CD4+ or CD8+ T cells sorted from blood, taken in a trial of the OX40 agonist ivuxolimab. The chain couples TRBV5-1 to TRBJ2-1; D might be TRBD1 (5 bases). In nucleotides, the CDR3 is TGCGCCAGCAGCCCAACTTACATCAGGGTGAGCAATGAGCAGTTCTTC. Translated: CASSPTYIRVSNEQFF.